The 18 T cell receptor beta chains below all came from one sample that was sequenced in a study of OX40 agonist ivuxolimab in advanced cancers. Assay used: immunoSEQ multiplex PCR; TCRdb lists only in-frame clones, some missing. This table has roughly 49,000 clones, 81% appearing once. The sequencing used CD4+ or CD8+ T cells sorted from blood, collected in a trial of the OX40 agonist ivuxolimab. The receptor set was obtained from an adult with an advanced solid tumor such as melanoma, head and neck, liver or kidney cancer.

This clone was seen just once. The chain carries TRBV6-5 and TRBJ2-7; D ambiguous. The V gene lost 0 bases and the J gene lost 5 bases, with 8 bases spanning the gap. Germline V gene lookup returns CDR1 MNHEY and CDR2 SVGAGI. This CDR3 is 13 amino acids long. The CDR3 DNA reads as TGTGCCAGCAGTTACTCGAGAGCAAACGAGCAGTACTTC. This sequence encodes CASSYSRANEQYF.

V gene TRBV10-3 combines with J gene TRBJ2-1; unclear D gene. The CDR3 extends over 15 amino acids. Per the germline V gene, CDR1 is ENHRY and CDR2 is SYGVKD. Trimming left V 8 bases short and J 0 bases short, with 14 bases between. The CDR3 sequence: CAIDSGTRSYNEQFF. For the CDR3, the DNA is TGTGCCATCGATTCGGGCACTCGCTCCTACAATGAGCAGTTCTTC.

This clone was observed a few times. The chain recombines TRBV27 with TRBJ2-3; no definite D call. This CDR3 contains 15 residues. Germline assignment: CDR1 MNHEY and CDR2 SMNVEV (reference sequence). V was pared by 2 bases and J by 2 bases, with 11 bases between. CDR3 amino acids: CASSLGLGFTDTQYF. The CDR3 DNA reads TGTGCCAGCAGTTTAGGTCTTGGCTTCACAGATACGCAGTATTTT.

The chain recombines TRBV28 with TRBJ2-1; D is unresolved. CDR1 and CDR2 from the germline V gene are MDHEN and SYDVKM. V lost 7 bases to trimming and J lost 7 bases, with 14 bases between them. This CDR3 region has 13 residues. CDR3 residues: CASTWAHGNEQFF. The CDR3 DNA reads TGTGCCAGCACCTGGGCCCACGGTAATGAGCAGTTCTTC.

The rearrangement joins TRBV28 to TRBJ2-3, with D uncertain. V gave up 4 bases and J gave up 2 bases, with 13 bases separating them. The CDR3 spans 15 residues. CDR1 is MDHEN and CDR2 is SYDVKM in the germline V gene. The CDR3 loop is CASSSGPDPTDTQYF. CDR3 DNA sequence: TGTGCCAGCAGTTCCGGACCCGACCCCACAGATACGCAGTATTTT.

The genes are TRBV27 and TRBJ2-2; TRBD2 matches 10 bases. V was clipped by 6 bases and J by 2 bases; unmatched bases: 6. The CDR3 has 16 residues. CDR1 and CDR2 from the germline V gene are MNHEY and SMNVEV (reference sequence). This chain's CDR3 is CASSLLAGDNTGELFF. The CDR3 DNA reads TGTGCCAGCAGCCTGCTAGCGGGGGATAACACCGGGGAGCTGTTTTTT.

The chain has TRBV2 and TRBJ2-5; the match to TRBD1 covers 9 bases. In germline, CDR1 is SNHLY, CDR2 FYNNEI. This CDR3 comprises 15 residues. V lost 10 bases, J lost 2 bases, and 11 bases stayed unmatched. CDR3 region: CANEDPGTGQETQYF. In DNA, the CDR3 is TGTGCCAACGAAGACCCCGGGACAGGGCAAGAGACCCAGTACTTC.

The chain joins TRBV29-1 to TRBJ1-2, with D tentatively TRBD1 (5 bases). V was cut by 6 bases and J by 8 bases, with 22 bases left in between. Germline V gene sequence: CDR1 SQVTM, CDR2 ANQGSEA. The CDR3 runs 14 residues. The chain's CDR3 is CSVDSSRGSLGYTF. Here the CDR3 DNA reads TGCAGCGTCGACAGTAGTAGGGGTTCCCTAGGCTACACCTTC.

The rearrangement joins TRBV7-9 to TRBJ2-2; D call uncertain. Germline V gives CDR1 SEHNR, CDR2 FQNEAQ (reference sequence). The length of the CDR3 is 12 residues. Between the trimmed V and J ends, which lost 7 bases and 7 bases, there was a span of 10 bases. CDR3 residues: CASTRAGGELFF. The CDR3 DNA sequence: TGTGCCAGCACCCGAGCAGGCGGGGAGCTGTTTTTT.

This clone has a single count. This chain links TRBV7-6 with TRBJ2-1; D may correspond to TRBD1 or TRBD2 (5 bases each). Germline V gene data show CDR1 as SGHVS and CDR2 as FNYEAQ. The CDR3 covers 16 residues. Trimming removed 0 bases at V and 6 bases at J, with 15 bases between. DNA for the CDR3: TGTGCCAGCAGCTTAGCGGAGTCTACCGGGGCCAATGAGCAGTTCTTC. Its protein product is CASSLAESTGANEQFF. Together with reference TRBV7-6 and TRBJ2-1, the CDR3 gives the full variable domain: GAGVSQSPRYKVTKRGQDVALRCDPISGHVSLYWYRQALGQGPEFLTYFNYEAQQDKSGLPNDRFSAERPEGSISTLTIQRTEQRDSAMYRCASSLAESTGANEQFFGPGTRLTVL.

This clone was observed once. The chain links TRBV27 to TRBJ2-7, with 8 bases that match TRBD1. Germline trimming cut 3 bases from V and 7 bases from J; bases unmatched to any gene: 8. Germline CDR1 and CDR2: MNHEY and SMNVEV (reference sequence). This CDR3 has 14 amino acids. The CDR3 reads CASSLTRTGLEQYF. The DNA for the CDR3 is TGTGCCAGCAGTTTGACGAGGACAGGGTTAGAGCAGTACTTC.

This clone was seen a single time. The chain combines TRBV10-2 with TRBJ2-7; TRBD2 matches at 7 bases. J gave up 2 bases and V 7 bases, and 5 bases lay outside the gene matches. The CDR3 extends over 13 amino acids. Germline CDR1 is WSHSY and CDR2 is SAAADI. The CDR3 coding sequence is TGCGCCAGCAAGTCTAGCGGAACCTACGAGCAGTACTTC. This gives the protein CASKSSGTYEQYF.

The rearrangement joins TRBV5-1 to TRBJ2-1; 8 bases are shared with TRBD2. V was clipped by 0 bases and J by 2 bases; unmatched bases: 4. The CDR3 is 16 amino acids. CDR1 and CDR2 (germline): SGHRS, YFSETQ. In DNA form, the CDR3 reads TGCGCCAGCAGCTTGGCCAGCGGGGGAACCTACAATGAGCAGTTCTTC. Protein product: CASSLASGGTYNEQFF.

This chain links TRBV2 with TRBJ2-2; a possible D gene is TRBD1 (5 bases). V was shortened by 3 bases and J by 4 bases, with 9 bases between the two germline ends. CDR3 length: 14 residues. The germline V gene encodes CDR1 SNHLY and CDR2 FYNNEI. This CDR3 reads CASSEAGLTGELFF. In DNA form, the CDR3 reads TGTGCCAGCAGTGAGGCAGGGCTCACCGGGGAGCTGTTTTTT.

The table lists this clone with a few counts. V and J are TRBV5-6 and TRBJ2-1; D not resolved. There are 15 residues in the CDR3. Germline V gene sequence: CDR1 SGHDT, CDR2 YYEEEE. Trimming left V 3 bases short and J 4 bases short, with 14 bases between. CDR3 nucleotide sequence: TGTGCCAGCAGCTATAGCTCAGGCGAATACAATGAGCAGTTCTTC. As protein: CASSYSSGEYNEQFF.

The chain recombines TRBV5-6 with TRBJ1-1, with 9 bases identical to TRBD1. The CDR3 runs 16 residues. Trimming removed 4 bases from V and 5 bases from J; junction bases left unmatched: 12. Germline V CDR1 and CDR2: SGHDT, YYEEEE. CDR3 sequence (DNA): TGTGCCAGCAGCCCAGACAGGGGGACCAGAGCAACTGAAGCTTTCTTT. Translated: CASSPDRGTRATEAFF.

The chain carries TRBV27 and TRBJ2-2; the D is unclear. Germline V gene sequence: CDR1 MNHEY, CDR2 SMNVEV (reference sequence). V was cut by 8 bases and J by 0 bases, with 13 bases left in between. This CDR3 has 15 amino acids. The CDR3 nucleotides are TGTGCCAGCGGGAAGGGCCCCGCGAACACCGGGGAGCTGTTTTTT. Amino acid sequence: CASGKGPANTGELFF.

V gene TRBV7-8 combines with J gene TRBJ1-1; D call uncertain. From germline, CDR1 is SGHVS and CDR2 FQNEAQ. The ends were cut back, 8 bases at V and 2 bases at J, with 15 bases in the middle. The CDR3 is 14 residues long. The CDR3 loop is CASRWEEGNTEAFF. CDR3 in DNA: TGTGCCAGCCGCTGGGAGGAGGGAAACACTGAAGCTTTCTTT.